The 26 T cell receptor beta chains presented below share a single source sample, sequenced in a study of T cells in Graves' hyperthyroidism and ophthalmopathy. Researchers amplified the TCR beta CDR3 regions from RNA transcripts. First-round RT-PCR of the TCR CDR3 relied on the HTBI primer set. TCRdb reprocessed the multiplex PCR reads with MiXCR, giving one entry per CDR3 protein. This table has hundreds of thousands of distinct CDR3 sequences, around 15% appearing once. The specimen sequenced was blood. All receptors derive from a woman aged 35 to 49 with Graves' ophthalmopathy.

This clonotype was picked up a small number of times. This chain uses TRBV18 with TRBJ1-2; the match to TRBD1 covers 9 bases. With V trimmed by 1 base and J by 7 bases, 10 bases remained unmatched. CDR3 length: 16 amino acids. The V gene's germline CDR1 is KGHSH and CDR2 LQKENI. DNA for the CDR3: TGTGCCAGCTCACCACAACCGGGACAGGGAATGGGTGGCTACACCTTC. Translation: CASSPQPGQGMGGYTF.

The chain recombines TRBV5-1 with TRBJ2-2; D gene unclear. V dropped 2 bases and J dropped 7 bases, with 9 bases sitting between them. CDR3 size: 13 residues. Per the germline V gene, CDR1 is SGHRS and CDR2 is YFSETQ. The CDR3 here is CASSFGVDGELFF. DNA for the CDR3: TGCGCCAGCAGCTTCGGAGTGGACGGGGAGCTGTTTTTT.

This clonotype was seen repeatedly, ten times or more. The chain is built from TRBV20-1 and TRBJ1-2; weak D call: TRBD1 (5 bases). The V gene lost 5 bases and the J gene lost 1 base, with 17 bases spanning the gap. Per the germline V gene, CDR1 is DFQATT and CDR2 is SNEGSKA (reference sequence). CDR3 length equals 15 residues. CDR3: CSALNRDGSNYGYTF. The CDR3 DNA sequence: TGCAGTGCTTTAAATCGGGACGGTAGTAACTATGGCTACACCTTC.

The chain links TRBV11-1 to TRBJ1-1; TRBD1 matches 9 bases. Germline values: CDR1 SGHAT, CDR2 FQDESV (reference sequence). Germline trimming cut 4 bases from V and 6 bases from J; bases unmatched to any gene: 9. The CDR3 covers 15 residues. CDR3 sequence reads: CASSSRTGVNPEAFF. CDR3 DNA: TGTGCCAGCAGCTCGAGGACAGGGGTAAACCCTGAAGCTTTCTTT.

The V call is TRBV5-1, the J call TRBJ2-7; 7 nucleotides align to TRBD2. Germline V gene data show CDR1 as SGHRS and CDR2 as YFSETQ. Unmatched junction bases numbered 7, after V lost 0 bases and J lost 1 base. The CDR3 spans 16 residues. The CDR3 sequence: CASSLVGGSGSYEQYF. The CDR3 DNA is TGCGCCAGCAGCTTGGTCGGCGGGAGCGGGTCCTACGAGCAGTACTTC.

This clonotype was detected ten times or more. One end of the junction does not line up with germline, which may come from a read error. This chain joins TRBV7-6 and TRBJ2-7; D gene uncertain. Germline V gene sequence: CDR1 SGHVS, CDR2 FNYEAQ. This CDR3 region has 13 residues. For the CDR3, the DNA is TGTGCCAGCAGCTTAACCGTCAAGGTCCCGTTGAACTTC. Protein: CASSLTVKVPLNF.

At least ten counts were recorded for this clonotype. The chain recombines TRBV28 with TRBJ2-7; possibly TRBD1 for D (5 bases). The CDR3 length is 14 residues. V was trimmed by 4 bases and J by 5 bases, leaving 15 bases between them. Germline V gives CDR1 MDHEN, CDR2 SYDVKM. CDR3 DNA: TGTGCCAGCAGTTCACTCCCCGACAGCCACGAGCAGTACTTC. Protein sequence: CASSSLPDSHEQYF.

Note on this clonotype: Here the CDR3 omits its conserved ending phenylalanine or tryptophan, so a read error is the likely source. The V call is TRBV27, the J call TRBJ1-1; D call uncertain. The CDR3 sequence is 10 residues long. Germline CDR1 is MNHEY and CDR2 is SMNVEV (reference sequence). Trimming pared 8 bases from V and 10 bases from J, leaving 11 bases between. CDR3 amino acids: CASRGSPAFL. CDR3 DNA: TGTGCCAGCCGGGGTAGTCCAGCTTTCTTG.

This clonotype was found many times. The rearrangement links TRBV29-1 to TRBJ2-7; 8 positions match TRBD1. Trimming removed 4 bases from V and 4 bases from J; junction bases left unmatched: 6. The CDR3 spans 13 residues. Germline CDR1 is SQVTM and CDR2 is ANQGSEA. The CDR3: CSVAGGSFYEQYF. The CDR3 bases are TGCAGCGTTGCAGGGGGCTCCTTTTACGAGCAGTACTTC.

This chain joins TRBV9 and TRBJ1-2; D not certain. The V gene's germline CDR1 is SGDLS and CDR2 YYNGEE. This CDR3 has 12 amino acids. Trimming removed 3 bases at V and 3 bases at J, with 6 bases between. CDR3 residues: CASSGAYYGYTF. The CDR3 DNA follows: TGTGCCAGCAGCGGGGCCTACTATGGCTACACCTTC.

This clonotype was observed many times. The chain uses TRBV12-3 or TRBV12-4 and TRBJ2-7; TRBD2 matches at 10 bases. V trimming: 6 bases; J trimming: 6 bases; junction bases outside the gene matches: 14. This CDR3 has 16 residues. This chain's CDR3 is CASSGAAGGPVCEQYF. CDR3 bases: TGTGCCAGCAGCGGGGCAGCGGGAGGGCCCGTCTGCGAGCAGTACTTC.

V usage is TRBV10-2 and J usage is TRBJ2-7, with 7 bases identical to TRBD1. Germline CDR1 and CDR2: WSHSY and SAAADI. The CDR3 extends over 13 amino acids. V trimming: 6 bases; J trimming: 1 base; junction bases outside the gene matches: 3. CDR3 amino acids: CASRETGSYEQYF. The CDR3, as DNA: TGCGCCAGCAGAGAGACAGGGTCCTACGAGCAGTACTTC.

In this sample, this clonotype turned up many times. The chain joins TRBV5-8 to TRBJ1-5; D not resolved. CDR3 length: 15 amino acids. V was clipped by 0 bases and J by 0 bases, with 7 bases between them. Germline-derived CDR1 and CDR2 are SGHTS and YDEGEE. CDR3 residues: CASSLAGYSNQPQHF. CDR3 coding DNA: TGTGCCAGCAGCTTGGCAGGTTATAGCAATCAGCCCCAGCATTTT.

This clonotype was recorded many times. The chain is built from TRBV6-5 and TRBJ1-1; D gene uncertain. The CDR3 is made up of 15 amino acids. Trimming removed 3 bases at V and 1 base at J, with 12 bases between. The germline V gene has CDR1 MNHEY and CDR2 SVGAGI. CDR3 coding DNA: TGTGCCAGCAGTTATGGGTGGGTTCGGAACACTGAAGCTTTCTTT. As protein: CASSYGWVRNTEAFF.

This clonotype was recorded many times. The chain couples TRBV11-3 to TRBJ2-5, with no clear D. Trimming took 0 bases from V and 1 from J, leaving 6 bases between them. Germline assignment: CDR1 SGHNT and CDR2 YENEEA. This CDR3 region has 14 residues. DNA of the CDR3: TGTGCCAGCAGCTTAGAGTACTTCCAAGAGACCCAGTACTTC. It yields the protein CASSLEYFQETQYF.

The table lists this clonotype with many counts. The rearrangement links TRBV27 to TRBJ2-1, with D possibly matching TRBD2 (5 bases). The germline V gene has CDR1 MNHEY and CDR2 SMNVEV (reference sequence). With 1 base removed from V and 3 bases from J, the gap between germline ends came to 10 bases. The CDR3 length is 15 residues. Written as DNA, the CDR3 is TGTGCCAGCAGTTTATGGGAGCCGTTCTACAATGAGCAGTTCTTC. It is translated as CASSLWEPFYNEQFF.

This clonotype was seen at least ten times. The chain recombines TRBV4-1 with TRBJ2-7; 8 bases map to TRBD2. CDR1 and CDR2 from the germline V gene are MGHRA and YSYEKL. The trim removed 4 bases at V and 9 bases at J, leaving 11 bases unmatched. The CDR3 extends over 14 amino acids. CDR3 region: CASSLPSGSGVQYF. CDR3 coding DNA: TGCGCCAGCAGCCTTCCCAGCGGGAGCGGCGTGCAGTACTTC.

This clonotype was recorded at least ten times. This sequence joins TRBV11-3 and TRBJ1-1; D may be TRBD1 (5 bases). Trimming removed 5 bases from V and 3 bases from J, with 13 bases in between. CDR3 length: 14 residues. Germline V gives CDR1 SGHNT, CDR2 YENEEA. The CDR3 DNA follows: TGTGCCAGCAGCCGGGGACGAGGTGACACTGAAGCTTTCTTT. Amino acid sequence: CASSRGRGDTEAFF. Looking up the rest from reference TRBV11-3 and TRBJ1-1 gives the full variable domain: EAGVVQSPRYKIIEKKQPVAFWCNPISGHNTLYWYLQNLGQGPELLIRYENEEAVDDSQLPKDRFSAERLKGVDSTLKIQPAELGDSAVYLCASSRGRGDTEAFFGQGTRLTVV.

This clonotype was seen repeatedly, ten times or more. This chain uses TRBV7-2 with TRBJ2-7; D may be TRBD2 (5 bases). The CDR3 contains 14 residues. Trimming left V 3 bases short and J 11 bases short, with 20 bases between. Germline loops: CDR1 SGHTA, CDR2 FQGNSA. The CDR3 DNA reads as TGTGCCAGCAGCTTGCTGGGAGACGTCTATCGAAAGTACTTC. Residues: CASSLLGDVYRKYF.

Many counts were recorded for this clonotype. The chain is built from TRBV7-2 and TRBJ2-7; no clear D. V lost 5 bases and J 3 bases, leaving 11 bases between the germline ends. Germline CDR1 reads SGHTA; CDR2 reads FQGNSA. The CDR3 spans 13 residues. The DNA of the CDR3 is TGTGCCAGCAGCCCGGCCTTTTACTACGAGCAGTACTTC. Protein product: CASSPAFYYEQYF.

The rearrangement joins TRBV19 to TRBJ1-3, with TRBD1 as a possible D gene (6 bases). Trimming cost V 4 bases and J 0 bases, with 10 bases left between them. The CDR3 has 15 residues. The germline V gene has CDR1 LNHDA and CDR2 SQIVND (reference sequence). In nucleotides, the CDR3 is TGTGCCAGTAGTACTACAGGGTCCTCTGGAAACACCATATATTTT. Protein product: CASSTTGSSGNTIYF.

The sample holds many counts of this clonotype. The chain employs TRBV5-1 and TRBJ1-2; D uncertain. Per germline, CDR1 SGHRS and CDR2 YFSETQ. V was shortened by 4 bases and J by 8 bases, with 24 bases between the two germline ends. The CDR3 is made up of 16 amino acids. CDR3 region: CASSGGVVQIPQGYTF. DNA for the CDR3: TGCGCCAGCAGCGGCGGGGTTGTACAAATCCCCCAGGGCTACACCTTC.

The J gene is TRBJ2-7, the V gene TRBV20-1; 11 bases line up with TRBD1. This CDR3 has 17 amino acids. Germline loops: CDR1 DFQATT, CDR2 SNEGSKA (reference sequence). With V trimmed by 1 base and J by 0 bases, 8 bases remained unmatched. The CDR3 reads CSARAFGTGGNSYEQYF. CDR3 coding DNA: TGCAGTGCTAGAGCATTTGGGACAGGGGGTAACTCCTACGAGCAGTACTTC.

This clonotype showed up just a few times. The chain carries TRBV5-6 and TRBJ2-5; 7 bases map to TRBD2. Trimming at V came to 4 bases and at J to 1 base, leaving 7 bases not matched to a gene. The CDR3 extends over 15 amino acids. The V gene's germline CDR1 is SGHDT and CDR2 YYEEEE. The CDR3 spells CASSVRDYTQETQYF. The CDR3 DNA follows: TGTGCCAGCAGCGTAAGGGACTATACCCAAGAGACCCAGTACTTC.

This clonotype was observed many times. The chain has TRBV20-1 and TRBJ1-1; 8 positions match TRBD1. The CDR3 is made up of 15 amino acids. The V and J ends lost 1 base and 0 bases, in that order; junction bases with no gene match: 4. Germline loops: CDR1 DFQATT, CDR2 SNEGSKA (reference sequence). The CDR3 DNA is TGCAGTGCTAGAGCAACAGGGGGTCTGAACACTGAAGCTTTCTTT. It yields the protein CSARATGGLNTEAFF.

This clonotype turned up a few times. The J gene is TRBJ1-2, the V gene TRBV28; D is unclear. The CDR3 length is 11 residues. Germline loops: CDR1 MDHEN, CDR2 SYDVKM. Deletions cut 5 bases from V and 8 bases from J, with 9 bases between. The CDR3 DNA follows: TGTGCCAGCAGTCAGAGATCCGGCTACACCTTC. Translation gives CASSQRSGYTF.